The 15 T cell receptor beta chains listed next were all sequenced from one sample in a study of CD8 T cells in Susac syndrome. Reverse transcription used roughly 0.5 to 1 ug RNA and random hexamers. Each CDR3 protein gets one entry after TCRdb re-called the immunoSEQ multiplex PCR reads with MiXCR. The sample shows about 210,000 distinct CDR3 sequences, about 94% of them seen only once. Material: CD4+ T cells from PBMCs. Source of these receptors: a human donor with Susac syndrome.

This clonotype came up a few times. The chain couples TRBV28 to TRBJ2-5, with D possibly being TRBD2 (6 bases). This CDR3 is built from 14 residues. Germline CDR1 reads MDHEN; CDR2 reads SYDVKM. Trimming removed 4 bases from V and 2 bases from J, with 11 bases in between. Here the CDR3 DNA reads TGTGCCAGCAGTTCGACCGGGAGTCAAGAGACCCAGTACTTC. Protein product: CASSSTGSQETQYF.

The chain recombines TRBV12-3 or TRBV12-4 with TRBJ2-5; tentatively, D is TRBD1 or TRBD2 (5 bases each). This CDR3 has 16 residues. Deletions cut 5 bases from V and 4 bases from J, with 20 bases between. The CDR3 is CASSNEGRTGRETQYF. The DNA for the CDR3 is TGTGCCAGCAGTAATGAAGGACGGACGGGGCGAGAGACCCAGTACTTC.

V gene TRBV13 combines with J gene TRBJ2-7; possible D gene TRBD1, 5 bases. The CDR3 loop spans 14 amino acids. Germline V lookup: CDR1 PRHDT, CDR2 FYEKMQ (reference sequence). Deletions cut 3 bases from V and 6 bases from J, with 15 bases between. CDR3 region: CASSFGASDSEQYF. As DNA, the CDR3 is TGTGCCAGCAGCTTTGGGGCTAGTGACAGCGAGCAGTACTTC.

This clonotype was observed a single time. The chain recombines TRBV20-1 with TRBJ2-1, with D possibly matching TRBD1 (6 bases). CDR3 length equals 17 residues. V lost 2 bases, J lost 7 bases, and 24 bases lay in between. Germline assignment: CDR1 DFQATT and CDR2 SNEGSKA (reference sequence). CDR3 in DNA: TGCAGTGCTAGACTCAGGGGTACAGGCGGAGAAGTGAATGAGCAGTTCTTC. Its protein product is CSARLRGTGGEVNEQFF.

CDR3 region: CASSPRQGTDTQYF. The CDR3 DNA follows: TGTGCCAGCAGCCCACGACAGGGGACAGATACGCAGTATTTT. The chain has TRBV11-3 and TRBJ2-3; TRBD1 aligns across 8 bases. The length of the CDR3 is 14 residues. The germline V gene encodes CDR1 SGHNT and CDR2 YENEEA. Losses at the gene ends were 5 bases for V and 3 bases for J; bases not matched to a gene: 4.

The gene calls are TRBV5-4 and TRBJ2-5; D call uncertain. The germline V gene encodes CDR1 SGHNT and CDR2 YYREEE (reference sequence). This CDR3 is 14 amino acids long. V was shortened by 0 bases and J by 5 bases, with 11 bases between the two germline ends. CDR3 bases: TGTGCCAGCAGCTTGGACCCCAGTGGGGAGACCCAGTACTTC. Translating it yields CASSLDPSGETQYF. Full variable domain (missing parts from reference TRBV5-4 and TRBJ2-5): ETGVTQSPTHLIKTRGQQVTLRCSSQSGHNTVSWYQQALGQGPQFIFQYYREEENGRGNFPPRFSGLQFPNYSSELNVNALELDDSALYLCASSLDPSGETQYFGPGTRLLVL.

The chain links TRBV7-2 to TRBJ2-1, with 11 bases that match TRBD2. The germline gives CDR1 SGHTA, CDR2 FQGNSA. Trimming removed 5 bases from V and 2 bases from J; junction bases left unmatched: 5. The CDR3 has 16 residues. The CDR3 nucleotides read TGTGCCAGCAGCCCATTTAGCGGGGGGGCCTACAATGAGCAGTTCTTC. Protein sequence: CASSPFSGGAYNEQFF.

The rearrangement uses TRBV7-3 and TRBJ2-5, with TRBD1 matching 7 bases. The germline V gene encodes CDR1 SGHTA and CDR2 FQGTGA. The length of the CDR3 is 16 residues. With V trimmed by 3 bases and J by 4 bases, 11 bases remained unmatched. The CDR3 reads CASSLAGTAVRETQYF. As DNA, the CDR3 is TGTGCCAGCAGCTTGGCCGGGACAGCGGTTCGAGAGACCCAGTACTTC.

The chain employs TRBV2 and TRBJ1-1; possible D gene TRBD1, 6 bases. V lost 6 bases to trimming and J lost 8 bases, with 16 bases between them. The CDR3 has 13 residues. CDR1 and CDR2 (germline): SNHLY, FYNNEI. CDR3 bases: TGTGCCAGCAGCAAAGGGGGGGCAACCGAAGCTTTCTTT. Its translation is CASSKGGATEAFF.

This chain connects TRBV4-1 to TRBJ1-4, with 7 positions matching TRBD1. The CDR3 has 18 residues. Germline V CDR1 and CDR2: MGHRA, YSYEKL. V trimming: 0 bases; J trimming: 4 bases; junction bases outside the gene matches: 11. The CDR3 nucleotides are TGCGCCAGCAGCCAAGATCAAGAGGGGGACAGTATTAATGAAAAACTGTTTTTT. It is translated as CASSQDQEGDSINEKLFF.

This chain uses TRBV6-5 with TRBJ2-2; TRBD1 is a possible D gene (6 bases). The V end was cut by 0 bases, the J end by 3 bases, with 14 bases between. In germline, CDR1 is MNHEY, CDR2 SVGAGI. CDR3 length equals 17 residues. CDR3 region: CASSYSETGSYTGELFF. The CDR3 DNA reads TGTGCCAGCAGTTACTCGGAGACAGGTTCATACACCGGGGAGCTGTTTTTT.

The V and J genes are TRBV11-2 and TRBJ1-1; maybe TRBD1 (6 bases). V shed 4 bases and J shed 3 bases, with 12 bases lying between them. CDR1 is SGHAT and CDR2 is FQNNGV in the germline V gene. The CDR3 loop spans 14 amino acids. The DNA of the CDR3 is TGTGCCAGCAGCTCTCAAAGGGGGGACACTGAAGCTTTCTTT. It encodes CASSSQRGDTEAFF. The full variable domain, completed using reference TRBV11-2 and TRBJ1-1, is EAGVAQSPRYKIIEKRQSVAFWCNPISGHATLYWYQQILGQGPKLLIQFQNNGVVDDSQLPKDRFSAERLKGVDSTLKIQPAKLEDSAVYLCASSSQRGDTEAFFGQGTRLTVV.

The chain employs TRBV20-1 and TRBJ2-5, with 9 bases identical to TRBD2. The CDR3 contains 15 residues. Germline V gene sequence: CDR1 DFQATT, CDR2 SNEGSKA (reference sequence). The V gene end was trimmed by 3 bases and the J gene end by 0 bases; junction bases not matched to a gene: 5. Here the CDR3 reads CSARGLAAYQETQYF. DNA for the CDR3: TGCAGTGCTAGGGGACTAGCCGCCTACCAAGAGACCCAGTACTTC.

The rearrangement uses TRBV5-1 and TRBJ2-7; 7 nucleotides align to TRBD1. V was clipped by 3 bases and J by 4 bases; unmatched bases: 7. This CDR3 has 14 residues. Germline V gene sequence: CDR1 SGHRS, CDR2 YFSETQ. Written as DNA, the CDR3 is TGCGCCAGCAGCTCCTGGACAGGTATTTACGAGCAGTACTTC. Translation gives CASSSWTGIYEQYF.

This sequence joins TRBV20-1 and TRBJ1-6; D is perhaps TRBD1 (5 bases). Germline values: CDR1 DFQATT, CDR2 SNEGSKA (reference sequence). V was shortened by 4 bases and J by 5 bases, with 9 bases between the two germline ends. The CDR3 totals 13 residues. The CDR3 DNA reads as TGCAGTGCTAACCGGGGGGATAATTCACCCCTCCACTTT. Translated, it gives CSANRGDNSPLHF.